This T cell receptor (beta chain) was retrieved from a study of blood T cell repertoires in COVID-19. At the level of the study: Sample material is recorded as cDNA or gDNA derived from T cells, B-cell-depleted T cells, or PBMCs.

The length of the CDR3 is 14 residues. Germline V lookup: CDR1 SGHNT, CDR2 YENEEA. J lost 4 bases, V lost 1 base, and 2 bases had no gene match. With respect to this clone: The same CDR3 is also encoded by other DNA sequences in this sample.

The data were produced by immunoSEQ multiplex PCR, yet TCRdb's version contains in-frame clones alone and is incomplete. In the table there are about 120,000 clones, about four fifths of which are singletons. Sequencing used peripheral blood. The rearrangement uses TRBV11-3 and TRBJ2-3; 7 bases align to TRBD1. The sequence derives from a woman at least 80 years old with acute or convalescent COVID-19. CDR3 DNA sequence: TGTGCCAGCAGCTTAGGCAGGGGGTCAGATACGCAGTATTTT. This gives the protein CASSLGRGSDTQYF. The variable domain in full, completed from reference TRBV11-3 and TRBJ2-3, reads EAGVVQSPRYKIIEKKQPVAFWCNPISGHNTLYWYLQNLGQGPELLIRYENEEAVDDSQLPKDRFSAERLKGVDSTLKIQPAELGDSAVYLCASSLGRGSDTQYFGPGTRLTVL.